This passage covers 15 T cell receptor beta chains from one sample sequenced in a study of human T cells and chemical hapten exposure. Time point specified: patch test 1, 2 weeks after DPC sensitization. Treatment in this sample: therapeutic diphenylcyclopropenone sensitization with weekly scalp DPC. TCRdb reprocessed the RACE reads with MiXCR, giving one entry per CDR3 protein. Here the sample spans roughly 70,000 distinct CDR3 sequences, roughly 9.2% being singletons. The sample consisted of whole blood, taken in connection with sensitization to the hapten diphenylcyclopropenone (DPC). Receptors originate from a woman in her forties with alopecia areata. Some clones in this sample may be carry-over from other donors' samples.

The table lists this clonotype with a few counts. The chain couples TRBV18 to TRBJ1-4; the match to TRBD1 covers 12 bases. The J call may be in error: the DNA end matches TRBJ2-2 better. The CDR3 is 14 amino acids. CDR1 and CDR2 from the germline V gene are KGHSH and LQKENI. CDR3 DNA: TGTGCCAGCTCCCCCGGGACAGGGGGCGAGGAGCTGTTTTTT. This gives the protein CASSPGTGGEELFF.

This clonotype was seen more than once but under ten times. CDR3 sequence: CASSPEGVKEQYF. CDR3 coding DNA: TGTGCCAGCAGCCCAGAGGGGGTAAAGGAGCAGTACTTC. The rearrangement links TRBV9 to TRBJ2-7; D possibly corresponds to TRBD1 (6 bases). This CDR3 region has 13 residues. V was trimmed by 4 bases and J by 7 bases, leaving 15 bases between them. Looked up from germline, CDR1 is SGDLS and CDR2 is YYNGEE. The variable domain in full, with the rest retrieved from reference TRBV9 and TRBJ2-7, is DSGVTQTPKHLITATGQRVTLRCSPRSGDLSVYWYQQSLDQGLQFLIQYYNGEERAKGNILERFSAQQFPDLHSELNLSSLELGDSALYFCASSPEGVKEQYFGPGTRLTVT.

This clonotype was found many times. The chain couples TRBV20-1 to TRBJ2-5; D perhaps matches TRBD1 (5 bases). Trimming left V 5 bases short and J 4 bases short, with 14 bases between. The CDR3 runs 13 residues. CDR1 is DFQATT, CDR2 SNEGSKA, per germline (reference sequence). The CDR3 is CSASWLTGETQYF. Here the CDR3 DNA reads TGCAGTGCTTCCTGGCTCACAGGAGAGACCCAGTACTTC.

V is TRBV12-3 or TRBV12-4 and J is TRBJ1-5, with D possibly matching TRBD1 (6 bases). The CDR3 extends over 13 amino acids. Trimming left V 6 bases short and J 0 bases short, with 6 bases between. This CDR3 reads CASRDSSNQPQHF. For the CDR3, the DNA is TGTGCCAGCAGGGACAGTAGCAATCAGCCCCAGCATTTT.

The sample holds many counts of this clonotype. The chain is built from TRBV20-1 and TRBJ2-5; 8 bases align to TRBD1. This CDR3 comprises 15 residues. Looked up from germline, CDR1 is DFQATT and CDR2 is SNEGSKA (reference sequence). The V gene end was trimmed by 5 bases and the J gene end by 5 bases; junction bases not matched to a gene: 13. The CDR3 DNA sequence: TGCAGTGCTCCCGATAGAAGACAGGGGATGGAGACCCAGTACTTC. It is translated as CSAPDRRQGMETQYF.

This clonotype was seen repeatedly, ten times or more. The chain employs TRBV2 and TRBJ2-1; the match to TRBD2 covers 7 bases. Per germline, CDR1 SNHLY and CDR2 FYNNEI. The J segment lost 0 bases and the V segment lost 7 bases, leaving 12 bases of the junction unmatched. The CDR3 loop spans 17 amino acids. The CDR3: CASNVKRDLSSYNEQFF. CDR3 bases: TGTGCCAGCAATGTCAAGCGGGACTTAAGCTCCTACAATGAGCAGTTCTTC.

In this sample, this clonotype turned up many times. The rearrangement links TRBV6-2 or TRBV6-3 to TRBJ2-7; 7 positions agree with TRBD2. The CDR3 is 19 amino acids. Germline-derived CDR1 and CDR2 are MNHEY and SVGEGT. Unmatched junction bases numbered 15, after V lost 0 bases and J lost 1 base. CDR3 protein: CASSYSPSLAEQPSYEQYF. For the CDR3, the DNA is TGTGCCAGCAGTTACTCGCCGAGCCTAGCGGAGCAACCTTCCTACGAGCAGTACTTC.

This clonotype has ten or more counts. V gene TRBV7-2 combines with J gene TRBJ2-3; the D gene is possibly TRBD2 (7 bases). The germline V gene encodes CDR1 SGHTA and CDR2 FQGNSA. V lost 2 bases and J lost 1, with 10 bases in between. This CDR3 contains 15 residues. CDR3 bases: TGTGCCAGCAGCTTACCGGGGGGCCGCACAGATACGCAGTATTTT. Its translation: CASSLPGGRTDTQYF.

The CDR3 protein is CASSQDWASGGAGETQYF. The CDR3 bases are TGTGCCAGCAGCCAAGATTGGGCTAGCGGGGGGGCCGGTGAGACCCAGTACTTC. This chain joins TRBV4-2 and TRBJ2-5; 12 bases agree with TRBD2. The CDR3 extends over 18 amino acids. Germline assignment: CDR1 LGHNA and CDR2 YNFKEQ. Losses at the gene ends were 0 bases for V and 5 bases for J; bases not matched to a gene: 10.

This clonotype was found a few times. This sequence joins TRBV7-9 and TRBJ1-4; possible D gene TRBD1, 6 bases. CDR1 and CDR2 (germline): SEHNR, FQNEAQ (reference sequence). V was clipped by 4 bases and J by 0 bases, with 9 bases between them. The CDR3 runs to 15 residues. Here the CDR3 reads CASSSRQATNEKLFF. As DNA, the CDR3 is TGTGCCAGCAGCTCCCGACAGGCAACTAATGAAAAACTGTTTTTT.

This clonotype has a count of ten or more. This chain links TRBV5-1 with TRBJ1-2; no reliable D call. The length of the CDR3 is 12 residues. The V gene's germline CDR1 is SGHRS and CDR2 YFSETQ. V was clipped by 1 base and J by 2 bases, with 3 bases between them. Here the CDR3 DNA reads TGCGCCAGCAGCTTGACCAACTATGGCTACACCTTC. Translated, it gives CASSLTNYGYTF.

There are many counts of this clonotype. CDR3 sequence: CARVTGGSNQPQHF. The CDR3 DNA follows: TGTGCCAGGGTGACAGGGGGTAGCAATCAGCCCCAGCATTTT. This rearrangement joins TRBV7-8 to TRBJ1-5; TRBD1 matches at 9 bases. V shed 9 bases and J 0 bases; nucleotides not matched to a gene: 3. This CDR3 is 14 amino acids long. Germline lookup yields CDR1 SGHVS and CDR2 FQNEAQ.

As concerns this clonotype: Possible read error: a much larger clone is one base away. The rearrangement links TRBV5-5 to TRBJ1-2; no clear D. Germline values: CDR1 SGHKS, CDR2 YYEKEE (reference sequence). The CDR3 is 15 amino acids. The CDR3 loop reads CASSPGYGVNHGYTF. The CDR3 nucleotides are TGTGCCAGCAGCCCCGGATACGGCGTTAACCATGGCTACACCTTC.

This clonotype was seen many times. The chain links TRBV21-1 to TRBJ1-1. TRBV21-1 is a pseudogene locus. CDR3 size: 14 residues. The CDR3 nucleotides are TGTGCCAGCAGCACGGGAGGGGGGGGCACTGAAGCTTTCTTT. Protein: CASSTGGGGTEAFF.

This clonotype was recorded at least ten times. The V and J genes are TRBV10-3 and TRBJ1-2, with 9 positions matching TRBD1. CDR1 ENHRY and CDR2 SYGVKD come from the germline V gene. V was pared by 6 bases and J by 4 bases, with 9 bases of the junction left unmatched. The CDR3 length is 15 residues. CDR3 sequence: CAIRPGQGIGYGYTF. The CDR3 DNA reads TGTGCCATCAGACCGGGACAGGGTATCGGCTATGGCTACACCTTC.